This T cell receptor beta chain was captured by sequencing in a study of post-analysis software for immune sequencing data. Findings and caveats of the study: Patients used about five TRBV segments, including TRBV5-6, TRBV5-1 and TRBV20-1, more often than controls.

Trimming cost V 0 bases and J 0 bases, with 13 bases left between them. The CDR3 is 16 residues long. Germline CDR1 reads SGHRS; CDR2 reads YFSETQ. TCR beta cDNA libraries included unique molecular identifiers. TCRdb re-derived calls from the PCR reads in MiXCR, one entry per CDR3 protein. Of roughly 200,000 distinct CDR3 sequences listed, roughly 30% are singletons. Details on this clonotype: Its antigen is currently unknown.

The chain links TRBV5-1 to TRBJ2-7; possible D gene TRBD2, 6 bases. Input material: blood. The clonotype was recovered from a girl younger than 18 with multiple sclerosis. This CDR3 reads CASSLGSAGFSYEQYF. The CDR3, as DNA: TGCGCCAGCAGCTTGGGTTCCGCGGGGTTCTCCTACGAGCAGTACTTC.